This T cell receptor (beta chain) was found in a study of blood T cell repertoires in COVID-19. Self-reported history from a screening survey and questionnaire set each donor's cohort. In Cohort 3, a recovered donor had either two negative PCRs, clearance, or symptom resolution. Germline-derived CDR1 and CDR2 are SGHRS and YFSETQ. Trimming removed 4 bases from V and 3 bases from J, with 16 bases in between. CDR3 length equals 15 residues. Per the original data handling: Reference gene primer amplification gave nucleated cell count estimates. Clones were sequenced by immunoSEQ multiplex PCR, and TCRdb holds only the in-frame ones, with some missing. Clonal size and the V and J genes are those of that table, whereas D and trimming came from the DNA. The sample lists approximately 490,000 clones; about 85% were seen once.

The chain employs TRBV5-1 and TRBJ1-1; D is uncertain. This sequence was found in a woman aged 60-70 years who had recovered from COVID-19. The material sequenced was PBMCs or T cells enriched from blood (not recorded which). The CDR3 sequence is CASSARLTAYTEAFF. The CDR3 nucleotides read TGCGCCAGCAGCGCGCGACTAACGGCGTACACTGAAGCTTTCTTT. The complete variable domain, with remaining parts taken from reference TRBV5-1 and TRBJ1-1, reads KAGVTQTPRYLIKTRGQQVTLSCSPISGHRSVSWYQQTPGQGLQFLFEYFSETQRNKGNFPGRFSGRQFSNSRSEMNVSTLELGDSALYLCASSARLTAYTEAFFGQGTRLTVV.